The text below deals with one T cell receptor (beta chain). Its cognate antigen is unknown. The junction shows a germline mismatch at one end, possibly a read error. Sequenced by immunoSEQ multiplex PCR; TCRdb stores in-frame clones only, minus some. The table lists approximately 150,000 clones, approximately 90% of them singletons. The record originates from a study of T cell responses to AZD1222 COVID-19 vaccine. Second doses were pooled across both intervals (about 4 or about 12 weeks). Study findings and constraints: Receipt of two AZD1222 doses was followed by a rise in Spike-specific TCR breadth and depth.

The TCR comes from an adult who received the AZD1222 COVID-19 vaccine. The sample here was peripheral blood, taken 28 days after the second AZD1222 dose.

DNA of the CDR3: TGTGCCAGCAGTTTGGGGGACCGCCTCTATGGCTATACCTTC. Amino acid sequence: CASSLGDRLYGYTF. The chain recombines TRBV28 with TRBJ1-2, with a possible D match to TRBD1 (5 bases). CDR1 is MDHEN and CDR2 is SYDVKM in the germline V gene. The CDR3 loop spans 14 amino acids.